The rows below give T cell receptor beta chains drawn from one sample of a study of yellow fever vaccine responses in identical twins. TCRdb re-derived calls from the RT-PCR reads in MiXCR, one entry per CDR3 protein. Altogether over 20,000 distinct CDR3 sequences are present, 60% to 80% being singletons, with the ten largest covering about 5%. The starting material was T cells from blood (PBMCs), unsorted or a sorted subset (not recorded which), obtained before or after yellow fever vaccination (not recorded which). These receptors all stem from a woman younger than 35 who received the yellow fever vaccine. CDR3s include the opening cysteine and the closing phenylalanine or tryptophan. The D gene is left open where the match is weak. Clone size, where shown, is once, few, many, or a class for clones that have expanded.

d_gene: .; abundance: once; v_gene: TRBV5-1; j_gene: TRBJ2-7; CDR3aa: CASSLQDNYEQYF; CDR3nt: TGCGCCAGCAGCTTACAGGACAACTACGAGCAGTACTTC
d_gene: .; abundance: .; v_gene: TRBV7-9; j_gene: TRBJ2-1; CDR3aa: CASSLAHRYNEQFF; CDR3nt: TGTGCCAGCAGCTTAGCTCACAGGTACAATGAGCAGTTCTTC
d_gene: TRBD2; abundance: .; v_gene: TRBV29-1; j_gene: TRBJ2-1; CDR3aa: CSVHTSGGNNEQFF; CDR3nt: TGCAGCGTTCATACTAGCGGAGGTAACAATGAGCAGTTCTTC
d_gene: .; abundance: few; v_gene: TRBV20-1; j_gene: TRBJ2-1; CDR3aa: CSAKIRSYNEQFF; CDR3nt: TGCAGTGCAAAAATCCGCTCCTACAATGAGCAGTTCTTC
d_gene: TRBD2; abundance: .; v_gene: TRBV28; j_gene: TRBJ2-1; CDR3aa: CASRYRGDEQFF; CDR3nt: TGTGCCAGCAGATACCGGGGGGATGAGCAGTTCTTC
d_gene: TRBD2; abundance: .; v_gene: TRBV18; j_gene: TRBJ2-7; CDR3aa: CASSPPGRGAYEQYF; CDR3nt: TGTGCCAGCTCACCACCCGGGAGGGGGGCCTACGAGCAGTACTTC
d_gene: .; abundance: .; v_gene: TRBV5-4; j_gene: TRBJ1-1; CDR3aa: CASSLGPGDTEAFF; CDR3nt: TGTGCCAGCAGCTTGGGACCGGGGGACACTGAAGCTTTCTTT
d_gene: .; abundance: .; v_gene: TRBV4-1; j_gene: TRBJ2-7; CDR3aa: CASSPTRGSYEQYF; CDR3nt: TGCGCCAGCAGCCCCACTAGGGGATCCTACGAGCAGTACTTC
d_gene: TRBD1; abundance: .; v_gene: TRBV5-4; j_gene: TRBJ1-1; CDR3aa: CASSPNRGWNTEAFF; CDR3nt: TGTGCCAGCAGCCCGAACAGGGGCTGGAACACTGAAGCTTTCTTT
d_gene: .; abundance: few; v_gene: TRBV5-5; j_gene: TRBJ2-2; CDR3aa: CASSLSPHSNTGELFF; CDR3nt: TGTGCCAGCAGCTTGAGTCCGCACTCGAACACCGGGGAGCTGTTTTTT
d_gene: .; abundance: few; v_gene: TRBV6-1; j_gene: TRBJ2-6; CDR3aa: CASSNTGLGSGANVLTF; CDR3nt: TGTGCCAGCAGCAATACAGGGCTGGGCTCTGGGGCCAACGTCCTGACTTTC
d_gene: .; abundance: few; v_gene: TRBV19; j_gene: TRBJ1-1; CDR3aa: CASSTGVNTEAFF; CDR3nt: TGTGCCAGTAGTACAGGAGTGAACACTGAAGCTTTCTTT
d_gene: TRBD2; abundance: .; v_gene: TRBV4-1; j_gene: TRBJ2-7; CDR3aa: CASSPGLAGNYEQYF; CDR3nt: TGCGCCAGCAGCCCCGGACTAGCGGGAAACTACGAGCAGTACTTC
d_gene: .; abundance: .; v_gene: TRBV11-1; j_gene: TRBJ2-1; CDR3aa: CASSLGVGLANEQFF; CDR3nt: TGTGCCAGCAGCTTAGGCGTGGGGTTAGCCAATGAGCAGTTCTTC
d_gene: TRBD1; abundance: few; v_gene: TRBV15; j_gene: TRBJ1-1; CDR3aa: CASSRTGNTEAFF; CDR3nt: TGTGCCTCCAGCAGGACAGGAAACACTGAAGCTTTCTTT
d_gene: .; abundance: few; v_gene: TRBV11-3; j_gene: TRBJ2-3; CDR3aa: CASSSTGTDTQYF; CDR3nt: TGTGCCAGCAGCTCGACAGGCACAGATACGCAGTATTTT
d_gene: .; abundance: few; v_gene: TRBV7-6; j_gene: TRBJ2-3; CDR3aa: CASSLGTPGGTDTQYF; CDR3nt: TGTGCCAGCAGCTTAGGGACCCCCGGTGGGACAGATACGCAGTATTTT
d_gene: .; abundance: .; v_gene: TRBV5-1; j_gene: TRBJ1-6; CDR3aa: CASSLRQQSSYNSPLHF; CDR3nt: TGCGCCAGCAGCTTGAGACAGCAGAGCTCCTATAATTCACCCCTCCACTTT
d_gene: .; abundance: .; v_gene: TRBV2; j_gene: TRBJ1-1; CDR3aa: CASSEQQMNTEAFF; CDR3nt: TGTGCCAGCAGTGAACAGCAAATGAACACTGAAGCTTTCTTT
d_gene: .; abundance: .; v_gene: TRBV18; j_gene: TRBJ2-6; CDR3aa: CASYGKQASGANVLTF; CDR3nt: TGTGCCAGCTATGGGAAGCAGGCTTCTGGGGCCAACGTCCTGACTTTC
d_gene: TRBD1; abundance: .; v_gene: TRBV28; j_gene: TRBJ2-6; CDR3aa: CASSLSGQGLTGANVLTF; CDR3nt: TGTGCCAGCAGTTTAAGTGGACAGGGTCTCACTGGGGCCAACGTCCTGACTTTC
d_gene: TRBD1; abundance: few; v_gene: TRBV18; j_gene: TRBJ1-1; CDR3aa: CASSPPGTGNTEAFF; CDR3nt: TGTGCCAGCTCACCACCGGGGACAGGGAACACTGAAGCTTTCTTT
d_gene: TRBD2; abundance: once; v_gene: TRBV27; j_gene: TRBJ2-2; CDR3aa: CASSLSKRRGGTGELFF; CDR3nt: TGTGCCAGCAGTTTAAGTAAAAGGCGGGGGGGCACCGGGGAGCTGTTTTTT
d_gene: TRBD2; abundance: .; v_gene: TRBV2; j_gene: TRBJ2-5; CDR3aa: CASSGLLASLYF; CDR3nt: TGTGCCAGCAGTGGGCTACTAGCGAGTCTGTACTTC
d_gene: TRBD2; abundance: .; v_gene: TRBV20-1; j_gene: TRBJ2-3; CDR3aa: CSAGGGFTSTDTQYF; CDR3nt: TGCAGTGCTGGGGGGGGATTTACTAGCACAGATACGCAGTATTTT
d_gene: .; abundance: .; v_gene: TRBV3-1; j_gene: TRBJ2-1; CDR3aa: CASSLSEPYNEQFF; CDR3nt: TGTGCCAGCAGCCTGTCTGAACCCTACAATGAGCAGTTCTTC
d_gene: .; abundance: .; v_gene: TRBV20-1; j_gene: TRBJ1-1; CDR3aa: CSAREKTAEAFF; CDR3nt: TGCAGTGCTAGAGAAAAAACCGCTGAAGCTTTCTTT
d_gene: .; abundance: few; v_gene: TRBV29-1; j_gene: TRBJ2-1; CDR3aa: CSVEFGGGYNEQFF; CDR3nt: TGCAGCGTTGAATTCGGCGGAGGATACAATGAGCAGTTCTTC
d_gene: .; abundance: .; v_gene: TRBV20-1; j_gene: TRBJ2-1; CDR3aa: CSARRYNEQFF; CDR3nt: TGCAGTGCTAGAAGATACAATGAGCAGTTCTTC
d_gene: .; abundance: once; v_gene: TRBV15; j_gene: TRBJ1-2; CDR3aa: CATSRGDLGGGYTF; CDR3nt: TGTGCCACCAGCAGAGGTGATCTAGGAGGGGGCTACACCTTC
d_gene: .; abundance: once; v_gene: TRBV11-1; j_gene: TRBJ2-3; CDR3aa: CASSPRGAPGTQYF; CDR3nt: TGTGCCAGCAGCCCCCGCGGGGCGCCCGGTACGCAGTATTTT
d_gene: TRBD2; abundance: .; v_gene: TRBV11-2; j_gene: TRBJ2-1; CDR3aa: CASSFMATSGSVQFF; CDR3nt: TGTGCCAGCAGCTTCATGGCAACTAGCGGATCTGTGCAGTTCTTC
d_gene: .; abundance: .; v_gene: TRBV23-1; j_gene: TRBJ2-1; CDR3aa: CASSHYRPEWGQFF; CDR3nt: TGCGCCAGCAGTCACTACAGACCCGAGTGGGGGCAGTTCTTC
d_gene: TRBD1; abundance: .; v_gene: TRBV2; j_gene: TRBJ1-5; CDR3aa: CASSDQGAKQPQHF; CDR3nt: TGTGCCAGCAGTGATCAGGGGGCTAAACAGCCCCAGCATTTT
d_gene: .; abundance: few; v_gene: TRBV10-3; j_gene: TRBJ1-1; CDR3aa: CAISEAVGPGTEAFF; CDR3nt: TGTGCCATCAGTGAAGCGGTAGGTCCGGGGACTGAAGCTTTCTTT
d_gene: .; abundance: .; v_gene: TRBV5-1; j_gene: TRBJ2-1; CDR3aa: CASSLSGTTYNEQFF; CDR3nt: TGCGCCAGCAGCTTGTCAGGAACAACCTACAATGAGCAGTTCTTC
d_gene: TRBD2; abundance: .; v_gene: TRBV5-4; j_gene: TRBJ2-5; CDR3aa: CASSYRLAGAKETQYF; CDR3nt: TGTGCCAGCAGCTACCGACTAGCGGGGGCCAAAGAGACCCAGTACTTC
d_gene: .; abundance: few; v_gene: TRBV10-3; j_gene: TRBJ2-1; CDR3aa: CAISESEGAKQFF; CDR3nt: TGTGCCATCAGTGAGTCGGAGGGAGCTAAGCAGTTCTTC
d_gene: .; abundance: .; v_gene: TRBV19; j_gene: TRBJ1-1; CDR3aa: CASSEGAYTEAFF; CDR3nt: TGTGCCAGTAGTGAAGGGGCCTACACTGAAGCTTTCTTT
d_gene: .; abundance: .; v_gene: TRBV29-1; j_gene: TRBJ2-7; CDR3aa: CSARTVGPTYEQYF; CDR3nt: TGCAGCGCCCGTACGGTGGGACCAACCTACGAGCAGTACTTC
d_gene: TRBD2; abundance: .; v_gene: TRBV7-2; j_gene: TRBJ2-1; CDR3aa: CASSLSGLVNNEQFF; CDR3nt: TGTGCCAGCAGCTTATCGGGACTAGTCAACAATGAGCAGTTCTTC
d_gene: .; abundance: .; v_gene: TRBV7-3; j_gene: TRBJ2-7; CDR3aa: CASSPKTGSYEQYF; CDR3nt: TGTGCCAGCAGCCCCAAGACAGGCTCCTACGAGCAGTACTTC
d_gene: TRBD2; abundance: .; v_gene: TRBV6-1; j_gene: TRBJ2-3; CDR3aa: CASSLAGEGDTQYF; CDR3nt: TGTGCCAGCAGCCTAGCGGGGGAAGGAGATACGCAGTATTTT
d_gene: TRBD2; abundance: few; v_gene: TRBV2; j_gene: TRBJ2-5; CDR3aa: CASSNGGAAGETQYF; CDR3nt: TGTGCCAGCAGCAACGGGGGGGCTGCAGGAGAGACCCAGTACTTC
d_gene: TRBD2; abundance: .; v_gene: TRBV20-1; j_gene: TRBJ2-5; CDR3aa: CSARDLSGGAQETQYF; CDR3nt: TGCAGTGCTAGAGATTTGAGCGGGGGGGCCCAAGAGACCCAGTACTTC
d_gene: .; abundance: few; v_gene: TRBV29-1; j_gene: TRBJ2-2; CDR3aa: CSARNTGELFF; CDR3nt: TGCAGCGCCAGGAACACCGGGGAGCTGTTTTTT